This T cell receptor beta chain was sequenced during a study of CD8+ T cells in alopecia areata. Study results and limitations: Compared with normal scalp, lesional scalp had higher clonality and more expanded CD8+ clones.

The sorting of PBMCs gave CD4+ and CD8+ T cells. This clone was seen a handful of times. Its target is not known. Germline V gene lookup returns CDR1 SQVTM and CDR2 ANQGSEA. This CDR3 region has 16 residues. Trimming stripped 5 bases from V and 4 bases from J, with 24 bases between. Reverse transcription of extracted RNA yielded cDNA, which provided the sequencing template. Using immunoSEQ multiplex PCR, the repertoire was profiled, and TCRdb retains in-frame clones only, with some absent. The data contain roughly 150,000 clones, roughly 60% of them singletons. This chain links TRBV29-1 with TRBJ2-7, with D possibly TRBD1 on 5 matching bases. The origin of this receptor is a human donor in good health. Sequenced material: CD4+ T cells sorted from blood. CDR3 loop: CSVLGKRTPTLYEQYF. CDR3 DNA sequence: TGCAGCGTTTTAGGAAAACGGACACCAACCCTTTACGAGCAGTACTTC.